The clone carrying this T cell receptor (beta chain) was observed a handful of times. This sample stems from a study of early T cells in non-severe SARS-CoV-2 infection. TCRdb re-called the 5' RACE reads with MiXCR, one entry per CDR3 protein. This sample carries roughly 100,000 distinct CDR3 sequences, less than 15% of them seen once, and the ten largest clones take approximately 2%. CDR1 is MDHEN, CDR2 SYDVKM, per germline. The V gene end was trimmed by 1 base and the J gene end by 4 bases; junction bases not matched to a gene: 6. The CDR3 has 15 residues. The source material was whole blood. The chain combines TRBV28 with TRBJ1-2; 7 bases fit TRBD1. This TCR was recovered from an adult who was a healthcare worker with PCR-confirmed SARS-CoV-2 infection or an uninfected control (not recorded which). For the CDR3, the DNA is TGTGCCAGCAGTTTATCAGGGACAGAGGGCTATGGCTACACCTTC. This translates into CASSLSGTEGYGYTF.